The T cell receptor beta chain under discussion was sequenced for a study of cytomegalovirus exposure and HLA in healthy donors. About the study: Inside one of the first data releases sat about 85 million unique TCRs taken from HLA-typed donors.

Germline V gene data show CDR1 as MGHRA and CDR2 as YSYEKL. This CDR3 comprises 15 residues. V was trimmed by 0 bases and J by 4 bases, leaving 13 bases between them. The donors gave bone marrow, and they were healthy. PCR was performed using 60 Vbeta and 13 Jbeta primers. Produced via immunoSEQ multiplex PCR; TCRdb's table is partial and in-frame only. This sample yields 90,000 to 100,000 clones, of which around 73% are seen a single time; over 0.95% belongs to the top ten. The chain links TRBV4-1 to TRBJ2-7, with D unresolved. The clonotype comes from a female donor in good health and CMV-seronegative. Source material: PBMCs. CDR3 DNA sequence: TGCGCCAGCAGCCAAGACTCTACAGAAAAATACGAGCAGTACTTC. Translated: CASSQDSTEKYEQYF.